This T cell receptor beta chain was identified in a study of blood T cell repertoires in COVID-19. Study-level background: The origin of the acute and convalescent COVID-19 samples was the United States, Italy and Spain.

This clone was counted only a few times. In the study's own analysis: Reference gene primers were amplified, and this amplification served to estimate nucleated cell counts. Clones were read by immunoSEQ multiplex PCR, and TCRdb kept only the in-frame ones, dropping some. From that table come the V and J calls and clone size; the DNA was used to work out D and trimming. The top ten clones hold approximately 2.5% of a sample with some 80,000 clones, roughly 90% of them seen once. Sequenced sample: peripheral blood. The receptor's source is a human donor in a cohort sampled during active COVID-19.

CDR3 sequence: CASSSTGNGYTF. CDR3 nucleotide sequence: TGCGCCAGCAGCTCCACAGGGAATGGCTACACCTTC. This chain uses TRBV5-1 with TRBJ1-2, with D possibly being TRBD1 (6 bases). Trimming shortened V by 3 bases and J by 6 bases, and 9 bases separated the two germline ends. The germline V gene has CDR1 SGHRS and CDR2 YFSETQ. The CDR3 consists of 12 residues.